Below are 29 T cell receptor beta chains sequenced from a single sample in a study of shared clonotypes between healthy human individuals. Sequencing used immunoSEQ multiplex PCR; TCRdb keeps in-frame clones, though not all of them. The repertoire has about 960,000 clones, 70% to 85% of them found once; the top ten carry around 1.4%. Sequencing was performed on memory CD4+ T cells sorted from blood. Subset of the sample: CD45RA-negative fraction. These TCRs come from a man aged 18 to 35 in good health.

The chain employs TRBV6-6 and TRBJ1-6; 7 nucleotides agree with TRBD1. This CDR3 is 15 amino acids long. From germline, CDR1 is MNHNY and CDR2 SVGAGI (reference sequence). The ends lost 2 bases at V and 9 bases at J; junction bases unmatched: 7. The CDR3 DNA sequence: TGTGCCAGCAGTTACATGACAGGGACGGGTTCACCCCTCCACTTT. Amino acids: CASSYMTGTGSPLHF.

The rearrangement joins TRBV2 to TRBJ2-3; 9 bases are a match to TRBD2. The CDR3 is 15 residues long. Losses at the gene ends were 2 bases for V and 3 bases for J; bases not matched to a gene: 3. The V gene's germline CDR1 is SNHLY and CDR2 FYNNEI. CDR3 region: CASSEWGLATDTQYF. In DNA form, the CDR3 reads TGTGCCAGCAGTGAATGGGGACTAGCAACAGATACGCAGTATTTT.

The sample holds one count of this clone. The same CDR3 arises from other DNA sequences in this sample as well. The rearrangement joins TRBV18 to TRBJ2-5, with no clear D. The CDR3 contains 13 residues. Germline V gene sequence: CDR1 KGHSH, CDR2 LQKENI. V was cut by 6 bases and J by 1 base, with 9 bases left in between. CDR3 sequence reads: CASSPNSQETQYF. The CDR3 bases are TGTGCCAGCTCGCCGAATTCCCAAGAGACCCAGTACTTC.

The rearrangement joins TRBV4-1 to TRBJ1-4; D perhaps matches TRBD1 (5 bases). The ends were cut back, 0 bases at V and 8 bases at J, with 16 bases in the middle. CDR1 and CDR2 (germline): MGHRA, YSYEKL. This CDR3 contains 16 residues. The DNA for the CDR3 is TGCGCCAGCAGCCAAGATTTCGGAGGGGTGGGGGAAAAACTGTTTTTT. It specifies CASSQDFGGVGEKLFF.

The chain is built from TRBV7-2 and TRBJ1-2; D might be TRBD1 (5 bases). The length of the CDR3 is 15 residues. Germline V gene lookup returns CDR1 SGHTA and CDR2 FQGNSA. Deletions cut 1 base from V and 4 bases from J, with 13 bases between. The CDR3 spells CASSLVGQGTYGYTF. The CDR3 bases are TGTGCCAGCAGCTTAGTAGGGCAGGGAACCTATGGCTACACCTTC.

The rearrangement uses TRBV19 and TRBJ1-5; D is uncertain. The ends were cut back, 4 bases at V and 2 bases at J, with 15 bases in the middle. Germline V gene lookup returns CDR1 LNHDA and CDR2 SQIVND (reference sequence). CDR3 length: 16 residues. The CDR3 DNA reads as TGTGCCAGTAGTAATCAGGATTACTGGGGCAATCAGCCCCAGCATTTT. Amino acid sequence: CASSNQDYWGNQPQHF.

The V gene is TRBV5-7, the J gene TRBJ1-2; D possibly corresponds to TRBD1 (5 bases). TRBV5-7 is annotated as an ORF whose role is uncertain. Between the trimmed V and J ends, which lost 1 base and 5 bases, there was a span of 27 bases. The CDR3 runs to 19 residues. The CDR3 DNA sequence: TGTGCCAGCAGCTTGCAGGGCCTTCGAGGGGACGGCTCGGGTTATGGCTACACCTTC. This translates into CASSLQGLRGDGSGYGYTF.

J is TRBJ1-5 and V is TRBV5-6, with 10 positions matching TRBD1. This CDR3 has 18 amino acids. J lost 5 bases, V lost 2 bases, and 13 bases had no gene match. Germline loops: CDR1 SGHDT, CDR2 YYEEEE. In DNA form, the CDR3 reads TGTGCCAGCAGCTTAGGTTCATCCGGGACAGGGGCGGATCAGCCCCAGCATTTT. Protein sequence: CASSLGSSGTGADQPQHF.

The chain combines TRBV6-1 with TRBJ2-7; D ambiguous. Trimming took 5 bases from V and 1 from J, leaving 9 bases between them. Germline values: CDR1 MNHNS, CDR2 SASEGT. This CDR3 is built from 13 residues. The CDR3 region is CASSPTWSYEQYF. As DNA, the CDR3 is TGTGCCAGCAGTCCCACCTGGTCCTACGAGCAGTACTTC.

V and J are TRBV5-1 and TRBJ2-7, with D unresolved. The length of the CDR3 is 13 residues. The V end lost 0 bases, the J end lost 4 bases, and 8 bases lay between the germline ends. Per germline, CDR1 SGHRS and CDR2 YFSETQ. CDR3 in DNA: TGCGCCAGCAGCTTGGAATTGGTTTACGAGCAGTACTTC. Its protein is CASSLELVYEQYF. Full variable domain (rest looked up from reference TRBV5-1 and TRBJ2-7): KAGVTQTPRYLIKTRGQQVTLSCSPISGHRSVSWYQQTPGQGLQFLFEYFSETQRNKGNFPGRFSGRQFSNSRSEMNVSTLELGDSALYLCASSLELVYEQYFGPGTRLTVT.

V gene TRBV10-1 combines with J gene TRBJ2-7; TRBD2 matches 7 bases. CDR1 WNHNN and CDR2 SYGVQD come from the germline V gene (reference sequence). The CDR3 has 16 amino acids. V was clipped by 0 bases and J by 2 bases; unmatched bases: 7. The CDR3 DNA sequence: TGCGCCAGCAGTGAGTCGGGCTCCGGGGGGACCTACGAGCAGTACTTC. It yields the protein CASSESGSGGTYEQYF.

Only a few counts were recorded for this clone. The CDR3 is CASSQDSGLVKNIQYF. The DNA of the CDR3 is TGCGCCAGCAGCCAAGATTCTGGTCTCGTCAAAAACATTCAGTACTTC. The V call is TRBV4-1, the J call TRBJ2-4; unclear D gene. Per germline, CDR1 MGHRA and CDR2 YSYEKL. V was clipped by 0 bases and J by 3 bases, with 12 bases between them. This CDR3 is built from 16 residues.

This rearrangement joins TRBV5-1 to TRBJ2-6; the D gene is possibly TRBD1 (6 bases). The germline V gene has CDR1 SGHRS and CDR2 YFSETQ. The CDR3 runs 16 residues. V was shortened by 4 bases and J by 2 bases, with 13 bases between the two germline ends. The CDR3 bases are TGCGCCAGCAGCCAACTCACAGGGACTGGGGCCAACGTCCTGACTTTC. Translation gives CASSQLTGTGANVLTF.

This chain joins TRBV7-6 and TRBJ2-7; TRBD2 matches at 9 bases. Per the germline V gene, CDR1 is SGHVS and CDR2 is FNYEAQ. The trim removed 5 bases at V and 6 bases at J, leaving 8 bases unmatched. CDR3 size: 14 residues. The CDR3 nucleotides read TGTGCCAGCAGCCCGGGACTAGCTGGAGGCGAGCAGTACTTC. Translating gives CASSPGLAGGEQYF.

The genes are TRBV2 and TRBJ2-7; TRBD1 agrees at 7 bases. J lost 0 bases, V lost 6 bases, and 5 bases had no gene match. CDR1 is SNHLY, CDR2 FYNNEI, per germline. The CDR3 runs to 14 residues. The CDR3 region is CASSPRGSSYEQYF. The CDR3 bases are TGTGCCAGCAGCCCCAGGGGGTCCTCCTACGAGCAGTACTTC. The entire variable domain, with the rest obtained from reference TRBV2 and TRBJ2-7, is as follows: EPEVTQTPSHQVTQMGQEVILRCVPISNHLYFYWYRQILGQKVEFLVSFYNNEISEKSEIFDDQFSVERPDGSNFTLKIRSTKLEDSAMYFCASSPRGSSYEQYFGPGTRLTVT.

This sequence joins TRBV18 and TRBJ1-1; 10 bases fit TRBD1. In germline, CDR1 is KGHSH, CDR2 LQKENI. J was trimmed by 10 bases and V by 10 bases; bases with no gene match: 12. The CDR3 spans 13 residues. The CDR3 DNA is TGTGCCACCCTGACAGGGGGCGGGACTCGAGCTTTCTTT. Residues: CATLTGGGTRAFF. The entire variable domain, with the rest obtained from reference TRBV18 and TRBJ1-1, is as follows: NAGVMQNPRHLVRRRGQEARLRCSPMKGHSHVYWYRQLPEEGLKFMVYLQKENIIDESGMPKERFSAEFPKEGPSILRIQQVVRGDSAAYFCATLTGGGTRAFFGQGTRLTVV.

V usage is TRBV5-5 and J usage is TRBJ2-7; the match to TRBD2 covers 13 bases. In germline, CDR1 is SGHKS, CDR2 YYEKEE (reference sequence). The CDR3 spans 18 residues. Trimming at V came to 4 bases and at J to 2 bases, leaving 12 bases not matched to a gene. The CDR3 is CASSAPPGLAGFTYEQYF. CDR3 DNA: TGTGCCAGCAGCGCGCCCCCGGGACTAGCGGGATTCACCTACGAGCAGTACTTC.

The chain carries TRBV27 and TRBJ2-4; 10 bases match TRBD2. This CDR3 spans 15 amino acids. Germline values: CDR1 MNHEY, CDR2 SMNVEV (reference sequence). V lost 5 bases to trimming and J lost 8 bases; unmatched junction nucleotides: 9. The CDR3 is CASSTTSGMRYIQYF. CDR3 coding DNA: TGTGCCAGCAGTACTACTAGCGGGATGCGGTACATTCAGTACTTC.

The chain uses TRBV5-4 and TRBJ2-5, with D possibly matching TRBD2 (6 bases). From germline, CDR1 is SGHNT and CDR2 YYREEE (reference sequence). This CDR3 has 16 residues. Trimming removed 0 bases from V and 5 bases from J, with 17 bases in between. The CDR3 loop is CASSLGGRESGETQYF. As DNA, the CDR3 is TGTGCCAGCAGCTTGGGGGGACGGGAGTCCGGGGAGACCCAGTACTTC. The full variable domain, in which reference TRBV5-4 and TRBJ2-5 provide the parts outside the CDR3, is ETGVTQSPTHLIKTRGQQVTLRCSSQSGHNTVSWYQQALGQGPQFIFQYYREEENGRGNFPPRFSGLQFPNYSSELNVNALELDDSALYLCASSLGGRESGETQYFGPGTRLLVL.

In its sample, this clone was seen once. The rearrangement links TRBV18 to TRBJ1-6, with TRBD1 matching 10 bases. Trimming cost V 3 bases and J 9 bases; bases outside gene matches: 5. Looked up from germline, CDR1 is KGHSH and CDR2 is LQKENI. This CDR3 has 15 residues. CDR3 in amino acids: CASSPVGTGVSPLHF. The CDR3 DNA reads TGTGCCAGCTCACCCGTTGGGACAGGGGTTTCACCCCTCCACTTT.

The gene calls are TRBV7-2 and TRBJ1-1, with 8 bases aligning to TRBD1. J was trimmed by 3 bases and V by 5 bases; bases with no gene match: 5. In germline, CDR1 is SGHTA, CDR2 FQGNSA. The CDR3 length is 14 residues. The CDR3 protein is CASSPDRGYTEAFF. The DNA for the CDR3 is TGTGCCAGCAGCCCCGACAGGGGTTACACTGAAGCTTTCTTT. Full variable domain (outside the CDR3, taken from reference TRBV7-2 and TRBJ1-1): GAGVSQSPSNKVTEKGKDVELRCDPISGHTALYWYRQSLGQGLEFLIYFQGNSAPDKSGLPSDRFSAERTGGSVSTLTIQRTQQEDSAVYLCASSPDRGYTEAFFGQGTRLTVV.

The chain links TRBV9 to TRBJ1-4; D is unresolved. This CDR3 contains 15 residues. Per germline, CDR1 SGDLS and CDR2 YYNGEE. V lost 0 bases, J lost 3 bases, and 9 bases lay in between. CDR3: CASSVGFLANEKLFF. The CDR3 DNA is TGTGCCAGCAGCGTAGGATTCCTCGCTAATGAAAAACTGTTTTTT.

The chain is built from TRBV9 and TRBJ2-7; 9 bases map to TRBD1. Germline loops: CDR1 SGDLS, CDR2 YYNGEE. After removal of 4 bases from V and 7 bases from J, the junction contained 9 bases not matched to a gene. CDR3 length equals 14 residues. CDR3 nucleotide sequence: TGTGCCAGCAGCCTGGACAGGGGTGGAGGGGAGCAGTACTTC. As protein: CASSLDRGGGEQYF.

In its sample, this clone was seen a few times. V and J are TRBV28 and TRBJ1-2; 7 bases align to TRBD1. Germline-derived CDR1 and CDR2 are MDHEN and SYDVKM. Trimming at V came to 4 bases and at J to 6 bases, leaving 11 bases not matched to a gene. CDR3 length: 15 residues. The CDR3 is CASSYPYRTGHGYTF. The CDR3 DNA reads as TGTGCCAGCAGTTATCCATATAGGACAGGTCATGGCTACACCTTC.

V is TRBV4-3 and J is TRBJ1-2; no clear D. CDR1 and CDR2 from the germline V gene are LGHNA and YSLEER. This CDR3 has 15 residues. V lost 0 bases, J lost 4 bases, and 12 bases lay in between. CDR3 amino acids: CASSQEARTFYGYTF. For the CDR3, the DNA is TGCGCCAGCAGCCAAGAGGCGCGGACCTTCTATGGCTACACCTTC.

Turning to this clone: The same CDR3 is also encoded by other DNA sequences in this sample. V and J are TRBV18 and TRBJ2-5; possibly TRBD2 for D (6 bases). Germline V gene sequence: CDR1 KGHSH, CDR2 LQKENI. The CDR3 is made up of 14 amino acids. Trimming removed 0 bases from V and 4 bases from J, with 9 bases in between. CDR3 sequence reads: CASSPPTRGETQYF. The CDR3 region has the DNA TGTGCCAGCTCACCACCGACTAGGGGAGAGACCCAGTACTTC.

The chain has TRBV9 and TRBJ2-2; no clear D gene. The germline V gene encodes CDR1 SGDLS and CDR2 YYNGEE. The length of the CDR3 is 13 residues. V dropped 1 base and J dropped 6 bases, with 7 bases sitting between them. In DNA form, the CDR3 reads TGTGCCAGCAGCGTAACTTTGGCCGGGGAGCTGTTTTTT. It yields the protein CASSVTLAGELFF.

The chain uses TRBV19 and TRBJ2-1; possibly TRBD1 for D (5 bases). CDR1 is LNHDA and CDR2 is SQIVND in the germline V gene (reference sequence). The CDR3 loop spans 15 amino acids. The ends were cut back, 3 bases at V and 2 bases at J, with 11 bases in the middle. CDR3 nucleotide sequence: TGTGCCAGTAGTATGGGGCTAAGGCCCTACAATGAGCAGTTCTTC. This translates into CASSMGLRPYNEQFF.

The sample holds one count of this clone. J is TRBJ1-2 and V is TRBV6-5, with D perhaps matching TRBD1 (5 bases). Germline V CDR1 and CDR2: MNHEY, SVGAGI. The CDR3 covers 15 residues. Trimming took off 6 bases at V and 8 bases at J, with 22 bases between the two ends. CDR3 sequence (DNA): TGTGCCAGCAGCCCACTTGAGGCGCAGGGAAAAGGCTACACCTTC. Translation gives CASSPLEAQGKGYTF.